The present T cell receptor (beta chain) was sequenced within a study of blood T cell repertoires in COVID-19. Overall study context: Acute and convalescent COVID-19 samples came from the United States, Italy and Spain.

Original data processing: Counts of nucleated cells, estimated from reference gene primer amplification, were obtained. Sequencing used immunoSEQ multiplex PCR; TCRdb keeps in-frame clones, though not all of them. D and trimming come from the DNA, and the V and J calls and clone size come from that table. The profile covers about 220,000 clones, with 80% to 90% appearing a single time and 3.5% taken by the ten largest. Participant-reported clinical history was the basis for cohort assignment. V shed 9 bases and J shed 4 bases, with 13 bases lying between them. The CDR3 has 13 amino acids. Looked up from germline, CDR1 is LNHDA and CDR2 is SQIVND (reference sequence).

This TCR was sampled from a woman under 30 in a cohort exposed to, infected with or recovered from COVID-19 (not recorded which). The specimen sequenced was PBMCs or T cells enriched from blood (not recorded which). This chain connects TRBV19 to TRBJ1-5, with D perhaps matching TRBD1 (6 bases). CDR3 region: CASTDRTNQPQHF. CDR3 bases: TGTGCCAGCACCGACAGGACTAATCAGCCCCAGCATTTT.